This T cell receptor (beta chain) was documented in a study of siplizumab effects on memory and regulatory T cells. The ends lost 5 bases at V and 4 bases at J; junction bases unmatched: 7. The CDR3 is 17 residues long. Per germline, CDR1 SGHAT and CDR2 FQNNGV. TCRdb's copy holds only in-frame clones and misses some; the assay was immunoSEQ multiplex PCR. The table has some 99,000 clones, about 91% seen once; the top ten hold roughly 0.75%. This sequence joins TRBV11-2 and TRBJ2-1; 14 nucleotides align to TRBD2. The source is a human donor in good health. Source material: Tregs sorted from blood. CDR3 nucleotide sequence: TGTGCCAGCAGCCCGTTGACTAGCGGGGGGGGGTACAATGAGCAGTTCTTC. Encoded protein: CASSPLTSGGGYNEQFF.